Listed below are T cell receptor beta chains from one sample, sequenced in a study of T cells in Graves' hyperthyroidism and ophthalmopathy. TCRdb independently ran MiXCR on the multiplex PCR reads; one entry per CDR3 protein. The sample contains 550,000 to 800,000 distinct CDR3 sequences, 17% of which appear only once. The source material was blood. These receptors all come from a man aged 45-65 years with Graves' hyperthyroidism. Both conserved end residues are part of each CDR3. Each record gives: D gene, J gene, clone size, V gene, CDR3 protein, CDR3 DNA. A D gene is named only where the DNA matches it firmly. The size entry is marked missing in some rows and otherwise reads once, few, many or a size class.

-,TRBJ2-5,-,TRBV28,CASSPLSQETQYF,TGTGCCAGCAGCCCCCTCTCCCAAGAGACCCAGTACTTC
TRBD1,TRBJ2-7,-,TRBV7-9,CASSGAGTVFYEQYF,TGTGCCAGCAGCGGAGCCGGGACAGTTTTCTACGAGCAGTACTTC
TRBD1,TRBJ2-7,many,TRBV10-3,CAISPGQGDYEQYF,TGTGCCATCAGCCCGGGACAGGGCGACTACGAGCAGTACTTC
-,TRBJ2-4,-,TRBV3-1,CASSQDRRILAKNIQYF,TGTGCCAGCAGCCAAGATCGACGGATACTAGCCAAAAACATTCAGTACTTC
TRBD1,TRBJ2-5,-,TRBV6-2/TRBV6-3,CASIRSGNSSRGQSAKETQYF,TGTGCCAGCATCCGAAGCGGTAATTCCTCCAGGGGACAGAGCGCCAAAGAGACCCAGTACTTC
-,TRBJ1-1,many,TRBV30,CAWSQGQFMNTEAFF,TGTGCCTGGAGTCAGGGGCAGTTCATGAACACTGAAGCTTTCTTT
-,TRBJ1-4,-,TRBV15,CATSRARTAATNEKLFF,TGCGCCACCAGCAGAGCACGGACAGCTGCAACTAATGAAAAACTGTTTTTT
-,TRBJ2-7,many,TRBV18,CASSPVRGYEQYF,TGTGCCAGCTCACCCGTCAGGGGCTACGAGCAGTACTTC
-,TRBJ1-1,once,TRBV7-3,CASSLTFGRGIEAFF,TGTGCCAGCAGCTTAACGTTCGGGAGGGGCATTGAAGCTTTCTTT
-,TRBJ1-1,few,TRBV25-1,CASSVLGDSTEAFF,TGTGCCAGCAGTGTGTTGGGCGACAGCACTGAAGCTTTCTTT
-,TRBJ1-5,many,TRBV7-2,CASSRLGLGSGNQPQHF,TGTGCCAGCAGCCGACTAGGTTTGGGCTCGGGCAATCAGCCCCAGCATTTT
-,TRBJ1-5,many,TRBV2,CASALTGSNQPQHF,TGTGCCAGCGCTCTTACAGGTAGCAATCAGCCCCAGCATTTT
TRBD2,TRBJ2-1,many,TRBV20-1,CSARRSSGRANEQFF,TGCAGTGCTAGGAGGTCGAGCGGGAGGGCCAATGAGCAGTTCTTC
-,TRBJ2-7,-,TRBV28,CASSWGGGIPAYEQYF,TGTGCCAGCAGCTGGGGGGGCGGGATTCCTGCCTACGAGCAGTACTTC
-,TRBJ2-5,-,TRBV27,CASSPVTGQETQYF,TGTGCCAGCAGTCCGGTGACAGGCCAAGAGACCCAGTACTTC
-,TRBJ2-1,-,TRBV7-6,CASSLLLRPTHSYNEQFF,TGTGCCAGCAGCTTATTACTCCGACCGACGCACTCCTACAATGAGCAGTTCTTC
-,TRBJ2-2,many,TRBV27,CASSQGPGELFF,TGTGCCAGCAGCCAGGGTCCCGGGGAGCTGTTTTTT
-,TRBJ2-7,few,TRBV27,CASSSGLEAYEQYF,TGTGCCAGCAGTTCAGGATTAGAGGCCTACGAGCAGTACTTC
TRBD1,TRBJ2-7,-,TRBV28,CASTSGQVGYEQYF,TGTGCCAGCACTTCGGGACAGGTGGGATACGAGCAGTACTTC
-,TRBJ1-1,many,TRBV30,CAWSVREGTEAFF,TGTGCCTGGAGTGTAAGAGAGGGCACTGAAGCTTTCTTT
-,TRBJ2-5,many,TRBV28,CATRVRGWWETQYF,TGTGCCACGCGTGTGCGCGGCTGGTGGGAGACCCAGTACTTC
TRBD2,TRBJ2-1,-,TRBV7-2,CASSQGTSGSVVGNEQFF,TGTGCCAGCAGCCAAGGGACTAGCGGGAGTGTAGTCGGCAATGAGCAGTTCTTC
-,TRBJ2-5,many,TRBV7-3,CASSKRDGVGETQYF,TGTGCCAGCAGTAAACGGGACGGGGTTGGTGAGACCCAGTACTTC
TRBD2,TRBJ2-5,many,TRBV24-1,CATSDSALLAGGETQYF,TGTGCCACCAGTGACTCTGCACTCCTAGCGGGCGGGGAGACCCAGTACTTC
-,TRBJ1-2,many,TRBV5-1,CASRSTNREYGYTF,TGCGCCAGCAGATCAACCAACCGGGAATATGGCTACACCTTC
TRBD2,TRBJ2-1,many,TRBV20-1,CSARERWASGRDAYNEQFF,TGCAGTGCTAGAGAGAGATGGGCTAGCGGGAGGGACGCCTACAATGAGCAGTTCTTC
-,TRBJ2-7,-,TRBV30,CAWSAQGFSYEQYF,TGTGCCTGGAGTGCCCAGGGCTTCTCCTACGAGCAGTACTTC
-,TRBJ1-3,-,TRBV3-1,CASSQAGSSGNTIYF,TGTGCCAGCAGCCAGGCAGGGAGCTCTGGAAACACCATATATTTT
TRBD1,TRBJ2-7,many,TRBV7-9,CASANSGQTYEQYF,TGTGCCAGCGCAAACTCGGGACAGACCTACGAGCAGTACTTC
-,TRBJ2-7,-,TRBV7-9,CASSPPTGVGAYEQYF,TGTGCCAGCAGCCCCCCCACCGGGGTGGGGGCCTACGAGCAGTACTTC
-,TRBJ1-1,few,TRBV28,CASRPGFGGTEAFF,TGTGCCAGCAGACCAGGGTTCGGCGGCACTGAAGCTTTCTTT
-,TRBJ2-7,-,TRBV6-2/TRBV6-3,CATSRGTYEQYF,TGTGCCACCTCCCGGGGCACCTACGAGCAGTACTTC
TRBD1,TRBJ1-5,many,TRBV3-1,CASSQQSPGQGTQSSNQPQHF,TGTGCCAGCAGCCAGCAGTCACCGGGACAGGGGACTCAAAGTAGCAATCAGCCCCAGCATTTT
TRBD2,TRBJ2-7,many,TRBV20-1,CSAKGLAGAHEQYF,TGCAGTGCTAAAGGACTAGCGGGTGCCCACGAGCAGTACTTC
TRBD1,TRBJ1-5,few,TRBV19,CASSSRQGGSNQPQHF,TGTGCCAGTAGTTCCAGACAGGGTGGTAGCAATCAGCCCCAGCATTTT
TRBD2,TRBJ2-1,once,TRBV20-1,CSARTPRGTSVRGTYNEQFF,TGCAGTGCTCGAACCCCTCGCGGGACTAGCGTGAGAGGGACCTACAATGAGCAGTTCTTC
-,TRBJ1-2,many,TRBV11-2,CASSRPGWYRDYGYTF,TGTGCCAGCAGCCGCCCGGGGTGGTATAGGGACTATGGCTACACCTTC
-,TRBJ1-4,many,TRBV3-1,CASSPGARSEKLFF,TGTGCCAGCAGCCCTGGCGCGCGTAGCGAAAAACTGTTTTTT
-,TRBJ2-7,-,TRBV9,CASSVSQGAREQYF,TGTGCCAGCAGCGTATCCCAGGGAGCTAGGGAGCAGTACTTC
-,TRBJ2-7,many,TRBV2,CASTVRSYEQYF,TGTGCCAGCACTGTTCGGAGTTACGAGCAGTACTTC
-,TRBJ1-2,many,TRBV11-2,CASSLGVQSRGYTF,TGTGCCAGCAGCTTAGGGGTCCAAAGTCGTGGCTACACCTTC
-,TRBJ2-3,-,TRBV27,CASKGRSTDTQYF,TGTGCCAGCAAGGGGAGAAGCACAGATACGCAGTATTTT
-,TRBJ2-1,few,TRBV4-1,CASSQDWATQGYDEQFF,TGCGCCAGCAGCCAAGATTGGGCGACTCAAGGTTACGATGAGCAGTTCTTC
-,TRBJ1-5,many,TRBV2,CASNQGGTYQPQHF,TGTGCCAGCAACCAAGGGGGAACGTACCAGCCCCAGCATTTT
TRBD1,TRBJ2-7,few,TRBV3-1,CASSQVGTASYEQYF,TGTGCCAGCAGCCAAGTGGGGACAGCCTCCTACGAGCAGTACTTC
TRBD1,TRBJ1-1,many,TRBV2,CASRTGTGNTEAFF,TGTGCCAGCAGGACCGGGACAGGGAACACTGAAGCTTTCTTT
-,TRBJ2-1,-,TRBV12-3/TRBV12-4,CASSLRRSSYNEQFF,TGTGCCAGCAGTTTGCGGAGGAGCTCCTACAATGAGCAGTTCTTC
-,TRBJ1-6,few,TRBV5-5,CASSLPSGNSPLHF,TGTGCCAGCAGCTTGCCGTCTGGGAATTCACCCCTCCACTTT
-,TRBJ1-2,-,TRBV5-6,CASSLEYGYTF,TGTGCCAGCAGCTTGGAGTATGGCTACACCTTC
TRBD1,TRBJ1-5,-,TRBV19,CASSTHRGDNQPQHF,TGTGCCAGTAGTACCCACAGGGGGGATAATCAGCCCCAGCATTTT
TRBD2,TRBJ2-1,many,TRBV2,CASRGLASYNEQFF,TGTGCCAGCAGAGGACTAGCATCCTACAATGAGCAGTTCTTC
TRBD1,TRBJ2-2,many,TRBV2,CASRPGQPTGELFF,TGTGCCAGCAGACCGGGACAGCCTACCGGGGAGCTGTTTTTT